This T cell receptor (beta chain) derives from a study of T cell responses to AZD1222 COVID-19 vaccine. General observations from the study: Females made up more of the donors, who were largely white British, and clonal diversity may have come out too low. Regions 160-218 and 743-854 dominated among vaccine-associated CD4 TCRs spanning spike.

The table came from immunoSEQ multiplex PCR; TCRdb's copy has only in-frame clones and leaves some out. The data hold 95,000 or so clones, with approximately 90% observed a single time. This CDR3 contains 11 residues. Trimming removed 2 bases from V and 4 bases from J, with 2 bases in between. CDR1 and CDR2 (germline): MNHEY, SVGEGT. As concerns this clone: The antigen remains unidentified.

The clonotype originates from an adult who received the AZD1222 COVID-19 vaccine. Source: peripheral blood, taken 28 days after the second AZD1222 dose. V and J are TRBV6-2 or TRBV6-3 and TRBJ1-1; D not certain. CDR3 residues: CASSYPTEAFF. The CDR3 DNA is TGTGCCAGCAGTTACCCCACTGAAGCTTTCTTT.